These 9 T cell receptor beta chains came from one sample sequenced in a study of T cells in women clearing cervical HPV infection. Repertoires were generated with immunoSEQ multiplex PCR, while TCRdb's copy carries only in-frame clones and drops some. The sample totals 22,000 or so clones. The material sequenced was blood buffy coat. These receptors all stem from a woman aged 18-69 years with a cervical HPV16 infection that either progressed to CIN3+ or cleared (not recorded which).

Note on this clone: The sequenced fragment ends 3 residues before the CDR3 boundary, so the rest is inferred from the germline J gene. The chain carries TRBV7-2 and TRBJ2-7, with 8 positions matching TRBD2. CDR3 length: 15 residues. V shed 1 base, J shed 4 bases, and the junction held 6 bases outside the gene matches. Germline lookup yields CDR1 SGHTA and CDR2 FQGNSA. The CDR3 sequence: CASSLVAGLKYEQYF. The covered CDR3 bases are TGTGCCAGCAGCTTAGTAGCGGGACTTAAGTACGAG.

A note on this clone: With the read ending 3 residues before the CDR3 end, the germline J gene is used to fill in that end. J is TRBJ1-1 and V is TRBV5-1; TRBD1 might be the D (6 bases). This CDR3 region has 14 residues. V was trimmed by 4 bases and J by 3 bases, leaving 13 bases between them. Germline V gene data show CDR1 as SGHRS and CDR2 as YFSETQ. Partial CDR3 DNA: TGCGCCAGCAGCCTGAGACAGGCTTACACTGAA. Its protein product is CASSLRQAYTE. The CDR3 in full is CASSLRQAYTEAFF.

This CDR3 is CASSIATTWDATDTYTF. Incomplete CDR3 DNA: TGTGCCAGTAGTATCGCGACTACCTGGGATGCCACAGATACC. This chain connects TRBV19 to TRBJ1-2; D remains unclear. Read sequence stops 3 residues before the CDR3 end, and the germline J gene provides the missing end. CDR1 is LNHDA and CDR2 is SQIVND in the germline V gene (reference sequence). The CDR3 loop spans 17 amino acids.

A note on this clone: The read is 3 residues too short to cover the CDR3 end, so that end is filled in from the germline J gene. V usage is TRBV19 and J usage is TRBJ2-1; D is perhaps TRBD1 (6 bases). The V gene lost 3 bases and the J gene lost 8 bases, with 14 bases spanning the gap. This CDR3 spans 14 amino acids. The germline V gene has CDR1 LNHDA and CDR2 SQIVND (reference sequence). The CDR3 DNA, read in part, is TGTGCCAGTAGTATCGAGGGGGAAGGGGATGAG. This gives the protein CASSIEGEGDE. The entire CDR3 protein is CASSIEGEGDEQFF.

Remarks on this clone: The read is 3 residues too short to cover the CDR3 end, so that end is filled in from the germline J gene. The chain uses TRBV6-1 and TRBJ1-2; D is possibly TRBD1 (5 bases). From germline, CDR1 is MNHNS and CDR2 SASEGT. This CDR3 has 13 amino acids. CDR3 in amino acids: CASSDGASVDYTF. The sequenced part of the CDR3 DNA is TGTGCCAGCAGTGATGGGGCTAGCGTGGAC.

Remarks on this clone: The CDR3 end is not reached by the read, which stops 3 residues before it; the germline J gene fills it in. V is TRBV18 and J is TRBJ2-3, with D possibly being TRBD1 (5 bases). Per the germline V gene, CDR1 is KGHSH and CDR2 is LQKENI. The CDR3 totals 17 residues. The CDR3 here is CASAPVMGQGFQETQYF. CDR3 DNA (partial): TGTGCCAGCGCCCCGGTAATGGGGCAGGGCTTCCAAGAGACG.

Notes on this clone: The read ends 3 residues shy of where the CDR3 ends; the end is completed using the germline J gene. The J gene is TRBJ1-1, the V gene TRBV15, with D tentatively TRBD1 (5 bases). V was pared by 5 bases and J by 0 bases, with 13 bases between. This CDR3 comprises 15 residues. The germline gives CDR1 LNHNV, CDR2 YYDKDF (reference sequence). The CDR3 here is CATSRLQALNTEAFF. The CDR3 bases that were read are TGTGCCACCAGCCGTTTACAGGCGCTGAACACTGAA.

About this clone itself: The CDR3 end is not reached by the read, which stops 3 residues before it; the germline J gene fills it in. The chain carries TRBV20-1 and TRBJ2-3; 16 bases align to TRBD2. The CDR3 is 19 residues long. V shed 1 base, J shed 5 bases, and the junction held 12 bases outside the gene matches. Per the germline V gene, CDR1 is DFQATT and CDR2 is SNEGSKA (reference sequence). This CDR3 reads CSARVSGLAGGLQGDTQYF. The CDR3 DNA, read in part, is TGCAGTGCTAGAGTCTCGGGACTAGCGGGAGGGCTCCAAGGAGATACG.

This clone is deemed medium-sized by its frequency. Read coverage stops 3 residues before the CDR3 terminus; the germline J gene supplies the remainder. V gene TRBV6-1 combines with J gene TRBJ2-3, with 13 nucleotides matching TRBD2. This CDR3 is 15 amino acids long. CDR1 is MNHNS, CDR2 SASEGT, per germline. Incomplete CDR3 DNA: TGTGCCAGCAGTGAATCACTAGCGGGGGGGTTAGCG. Protein sequence: CASSESLAGGLA. The entire CDR3 protein is CASSESLAGGLAQYF.